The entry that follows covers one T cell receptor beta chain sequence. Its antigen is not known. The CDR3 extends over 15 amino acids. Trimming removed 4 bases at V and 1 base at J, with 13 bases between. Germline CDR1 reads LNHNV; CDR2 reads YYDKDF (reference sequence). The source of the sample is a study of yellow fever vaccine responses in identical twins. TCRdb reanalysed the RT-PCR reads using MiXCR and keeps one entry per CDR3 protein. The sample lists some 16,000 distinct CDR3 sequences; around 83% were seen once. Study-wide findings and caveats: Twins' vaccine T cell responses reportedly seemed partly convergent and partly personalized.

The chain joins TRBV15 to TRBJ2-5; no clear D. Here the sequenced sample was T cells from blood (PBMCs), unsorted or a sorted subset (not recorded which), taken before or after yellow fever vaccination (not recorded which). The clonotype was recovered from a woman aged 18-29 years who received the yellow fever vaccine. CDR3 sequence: CATSKTRQAQETQYF. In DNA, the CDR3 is TGTGCCACCAGCAAGACGCGTCAGGCCCAAGAGACCCAGTACTTC. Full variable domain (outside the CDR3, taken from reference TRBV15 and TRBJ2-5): DAMVIQNPRYQVTQFGKPVTLSCSQTLNHNVMYWYQQKSSQAPKLLFHYYDKDFNNEADTPDNFQSRRPNTSFCFLDIRSPGLGDTAMYLCATSKTRQAQETQYFGPGTRLLVL.